A single sample gave rise to the 28 T cell receptor beta chains below, sequenced in a study of control samples from healthy donors and cancer patients. Sequencing used immunoSEQ multiplex PCR; TCRdb keeps in-frame clones, though not all of them. The sample contains roughly 52,000 clones, 95% to 97% of which appear only once. The source material was blood. The receptors were gathered from a woman under 40 in good health.

This rearrangement joins TRBV5-1 to TRBJ1-1; D remains unclear. The germline CDR1 and CDR2 sequences are SGHRS and YFSETQ. CDR3 length: 13 residues. V dropped 2 bases and J dropped 1 base, with 6 bases sitting between them. CDR3 amino acids: CASSFSRNTEAFF. The CDR3 bases are TGCGCCAGCAGCTTTTCGAGGAACACTGAAGCTTTCTTT.

This clone was detected only a few times. The chain employs TRBV27 and TRBJ2-2, with 9 bases identical to TRBD1. Trimming cost V 6 bases and J 7 bases; bases outside gene matches: 9. This CDR3 contains 15 residues. The germline gives CDR1 MNHEY, CDR2 SMNVEV (reference sequence). CDR3 loop: CASSPRDRESGELFF. CDR3 in DNA: TGTGCCAGCAGCCCCCGGGACAGGGAAAGCGGGGAGCTGTTTTTT.

The rearrangement links TRBV3-1 (or the pseudogene TRBV3-2) to TRBJ2-2; 7 nucleotides agree with TRBD2. This CDR3 comprises 15 residues. The ends lost 1 base at V and 5 bases at J; junction bases unmatched: 4. CDR1 and CDR2 (germline): LGHDT, YNNKEL (reference sequence). The CDR3: CASSQGWGGTGELFF. The CDR3 DNA sequence: TGTGCCAGCAGCCAAGGATGGGGGGGTACCGGGGAGCTGTTTTTT.

This chain joins TRBV11-2 and TRBJ2-7; TRBD2 aligns across 9 bases. V gave up 4 bases and J gave up 0 bases; unmatched junction bases: 7. The CDR3 covers 16 residues. Per the germline V gene, CDR1 is SGHAT and CDR2 is FQNNGV. CDR3 sequence (DNA): TGTGCCAGCAGCTCCAGGGCTAGCGGGACCTCCTACGAGCAGTACTTC. Translated: CASSSRASGTSYEQYF.

The chain combines TRBV2 with TRBJ1-6; TRBD1 matches 9 bases. The CDR3 is 16 amino acids. Germline V lookup: CDR1 SNHLY, CDR2 FYNNEI. With V trimmed by 3 bases and J by 4 bases, 4 bases remained unmatched. The CDR3 bases are TGTGCCAGCAGTGATCCGGGACAGGGATATAATTCACCCCTCCACTTT. It is translated as CASSDPGQGYNSPLHF.

The chain is built from TRBV28 and TRBJ1-5; D is unresolved. The germline gives CDR1 MDHEN, CDR2 SYDVKM. V dropped 5 bases and J dropped 1 base, with 6 bases sitting between them. This CDR3 has 13 amino acids. CDR3 DNA sequence: TGTGCCAGCAGTGTACAGAGCAATCAGCCCCAGCATTTT. This codes for CASSVQSNQPQHF.

This clone came up a few times. The V gene is TRBV19, the J gene TRBJ2-7; tentatively, D is TRBD1 (5 bases). Germline lookup yields CDR1 LNHDA and CDR2 SQIVND (reference sequence). CDR3 size: 14 residues. V lost 6 bases, J lost 2 bases, and 14 bases lay in between. The CDR3 DNA sequence: TGTGCCAGTAGCGCCTCGGTGGGGCCCTACGAGCAGTACTTC. Its translation is CASSASVGPYEQYF.

The rearrangement joins TRBV7-9 to TRBJ1-1, with 8 bases matching TRBD1. CDR3 length: 15 amino acids. V shed 1 base, J shed 5 bases, and the junction held 6 bases outside the gene matches. CDR1 is SEHNR and CDR2 is FQNEAQ in the germline V gene (reference sequence). In DNA, the CDR3 is TGTGCCAGCAGCTTAGATTGGACAGGGCAGACTGAAGCTTTCTTT. Residues: CASSLDWTGQTEAFF.

The CDR3 spells CASSLGDRGRSYGYTF. The CDR3 region has the DNA TGTGCCAGCAGCTTGGGGGACAGGGGGCGATCCTATGGCTACACCTTC. This chain connects TRBV5-6 to TRBJ1-2; 12 bases fit TRBD1. The junction had 4 bases not matched to a gene; V was cut back by 0 bases and J by 4 bases. Germline V gene sequence: CDR1 SGHDT, CDR2 YYEEEE. There are 16 residues in the CDR3.

This clone was seen a handful of times. This chain joins TRBV11-3 and TRBJ1-3; 9 bases align to TRBD1. Germline V lookup: CDR1 SGHNT, CDR2 YENEEA. The CDR3 is 15 amino acids. After removal of 5 bases from V and 2 bases from J, the junction contained 4 bases not matched to a gene. Written as DNA, the CDR3 is TGTGCCAGCAGCCCGGGACAGGGCCCTGGAAACACCATATATTTT. Its protein is CASSPGQGPGNTIYF.

This chain connects TRBV18 to TRBJ2-7; D gene unclear. The CDR3 totals 12 residues. Deletions cut 2 bases from V and 7 bases from J, with 9 bases between. Germline V gene data show CDR1 as KGHSH and CDR2 as LQKENI. DNA of the CDR3: TGTGCCAGCTCACCAGGCAACAGTGAGCAGTACTTC. Translation gives CASSPGNSEQYF.

The chain couples TRBV6-5 to TRBJ2-7; 8 nucleotides match TRBD1. This CDR3 has 16 residues. The germline gives CDR1 MNHEY, CDR2 SVGAGI. After removal of 0 bases from V and 2 bases from J, the junction contained 6 bases not matched to a gene. CDR3 in DNA: TGTGCCAGCAGTTACTCGATCCCAGGGGGCGCCTACGAGCAGTACTTC. It yields the protein CASSYSIPGGAYEQYF.

The V call is TRBV28, the J call TRBJ2-2; D is unresolved. CDR3 length: 12 amino acids. The ends were cut back, 4 bases at V and 4 bases at J, with 4 bases in the middle. The V gene's germline CDR1 is MDHEN and CDR2 SYDVKM. CDR3 coding DNA: TGTGCCAGCAGTTCAAGCACCGGGGAGCTGTTTTTT. Its translation: CASSSSTGELFF.

The chain combines TRBV27 with TRBJ2-5; 9 bases align to TRBD2. The CDR3 sequence is 17 residues long. Germline V gene data show CDR1 as MNHEY and CDR2 as SMNVEV (reference sequence). The V and J ends lost 3 bases and 4 bases, in that order; junction bases with no gene match: 12. CDR3: CASSLRASAGGGETQYF. The CDR3 DNA is TGTGCCAGCAGTTTGCGTGCCTCAGCGGGAGGCGGAGAGACCCAGTACTTC.

This chain joins TRBV15 and TRBJ2-7; 11 bases map to TRBD1. Trimming cost V 5 bases and J 3 bases; bases outside gene matches: 6. This CDR3 contains 15 residues. Germline V gives CDR1 LNHNV, CDR2 YYDKDF (reference sequence). This CDR3 reads CATSGPGQGGYEQYF. The CDR3 DNA is TGTGCCACCAGCGGACCGGGACAGGGGGGCTACGAGCAGTACTTC.

This chain connects TRBV3-1 (or the pseudogene TRBV3-2) to TRBJ2-7; 7 bases are shared with TRBD1. After removal of 1 base from V and 2 bases from J, the junction contained 2 bases not matched to a gene. This CDR3 region has 14 residues. Per germline, CDR1 LGHDT and CDR2 YNNKEL (reference sequence). The CDR3 spells CASSQGQGPYEQYF. In DNA form, the CDR3 reads TGTGCCAGCAGCCAAGGACAGGGACCCTACGAGCAGTACTTC.

The genes are TRBV9 and TRBJ2-7; D unresolved. Germline V gives CDR1 SGDLS, CDR2 YYNGEE. The V end was cut by 0 bases, the J end by 4 bases, with 23 bases between. CDR3 size: 18 residues. CDR3 DNA sequence: TGTGCCAGCAGCGTAGCTCCAGGATTTTCAAACAGCTATTACGAGCAGTACTTC. Protein sequence: CASSVAPGFSNSYYEQYF. Full variable domain (outside the CDR3, taken from reference TRBV9 and TRBJ2-7): DSGVTQTPKHLITATGQRVTLRCSPRSGDLSVYWYQQSLDQGLQFLIQYYNGEERAKGNILERFSAQQFPDLHSELNLSSLELGDSALYFCASSVAPGFSNSYYEQYFGPGTRLTVT.

This chain connects TRBV28 to TRBJ2-5; a weak D match, TRBD2 (7 bases). Germline loops: CDR1 MDHEN, CDR2 SYDVKM. Trimming took off 2 bases at V and 5 bases at J, with 24 bases between the two ends. The CDR3 is made up of 18 amino acids. CDR3 in amino acids: CASSLLPGEGVSRETQYF. DNA of the CDR3: TGTGCCAGCAGTTTACTCCCAGGGGAGGGAGTATCACGGGAGACCCAGTACTTC.

In regard to this clone: At one end the junction does not follow the germline gene, possibly because of a read error. The rearrangement links TRBV7-7 to TRBJ1-5; 9 nucleotides align to TRBD1. Germline loops: CDR1 SSHAT, CDR2 FNYEAQ (reference sequence). This CDR3 comprises 16 residues. The CDR3 spells CASRYRDREPPQPQHF. The CDR3 DNA reads TGTGCTAGCAGATACCGGGACAGGGAACCTCCTCAGCCCCAGCATTTT.

The V call is TRBV30, the J call TRBJ2-5; 10 nucleotides match TRBD2. The V segment lost 2 bases and the J segment 6 bases; nucleotides outside the gene matches: 3. Germline V lookup: CDR1 GTSNPN, CDR2 SVGIG (reference sequence). CDR3 size: 13 residues. The DNA for the CDR3 is TGTGCCTGGAGTCTAGCGGGAGCCCAGACCCAGTACTTC. Translated: CAWSLAGAQTQYF.

This chain's CDR3 is CASARGRREGRSGELFF. The CDR3 DNA is TGTGCCAGCGCCAGAGGGAGGCGGGAGGGCCGGTCCGGGGAGCTGTTTTTT. The V and J genes are TRBV9 and TRBJ2-2, with 9 nucleotides matching TRBD2. Germline V gene data show CDR1 as SGDLS and CDR2 as YYNGEE. The J segment lost 6 bases and the V segment lost 7 bases, leaving 16 bases of the junction unmatched. The CDR3 runs 17 residues.

This chain links TRBV5-1 with TRBJ2-7; TRBD2 agrees at 9 bases. This CDR3 comprises 14 residues. Germline values: CDR1 SGHRS, CDR2 YFSETQ. With 2 bases clipped from V and 6 bases from J, the junction kept 6 bases outside the gene matches. As DNA, the CDR3 is TGCGCCAGCAGCTTTAGCGGGAGCCGTCCCGAGCAGTACTTC. Translated, it gives CASSFSGSRPEQYF.

The chain links TRBV7-9 to TRBJ1-2; D is undetermined. This CDR3 contains 17 residues. CDR1 is SEHNR, CDR2 FQNEAQ, per germline (reference sequence). Trimming shortened V by 7 bases and J by 5 bases, and 26 bases separated the two germline ends. CDR3 region: CASMILDVLSPGYGYTF. CDR3 DNA: TGTGCCAGCATGATCTTAGACGTCCTGTCCCCCGGTTATGGCTACACCTTC. The full variable domain, rest sourced from reference TRBV7-9 and TRBJ1-2, is DTGVSQNPRHKITKRGQNVTFRCDPISEHNRLYWYRQTLGQGPEFLTYFQNEAQLEKSRLLSDRFSAERPKGSFSTLEIQRTEQGDSAMYLCASMILDVLSPGYGYTFGSGTRLTVV.

The chain has TRBV29-1 and TRBJ2-3; D remains unclear. V dropped 5 bases and J dropped 2 bases, with 11 bases sitting between them. CDR3 length: 13 amino acids. Germline CDR1 and CDR2: SQVTM and ANQGSEA. The CDR3 here is CSVPLGPTDTQYF. CDR3 coding DNA: TGCAGCGTTCCCTTAGGCCCCACAGATACGCAGTATTTT.

The CDR3 spells CASGTHTGELFF. In DNA, the CDR3 is TGTGCCAGCGGGACCCACACCGGGGAGCTGTTTTTT. V and J are TRBV12-3 or TRBV12-4 and TRBJ2-2, with D perhaps TRBD1 or TRBD2 (5 bases each). The CDR3 consists of 12 residues. V was pared by 8 bases and J by 3 bases, with 7 bases between.

This chain connects TRBV5-4 to TRBJ2-3; D unclear. The CDR3 runs to 17 residues. V shed 0 bases and J shed 2 bases, with 16 bases lying between them. Germline assignment: CDR1 SGHNT and CDR2 YYREEE (reference sequence). CDR3 bases: TGTGCCAGCAGCTTGGGGAGAGGCAGTTTAAACACAGATACGCAGTATTTT. This sequence encodes CASSLGRGSLNTDTQYF.

This sequence joins TRBV30 and TRBJ2-5, with D unclear. Germline CDR1 GTSNPN, CDR2 SVGIG (reference sequence). CDR3 size: 14 residues. V lost 0 bases to trimming and J lost 2 bases, with 10 bases between them. CDR3 residues: CAWSVGLIQETQYF. The CDR3 nucleotides read TGTGCCTGGAGTGTAGGGCTCATTCAAGAGACCCAGTACTTC.

The rearrangement uses TRBV6-6 and TRBJ2-1; D is possibly TRBD2 (5 bases). V dropped 11 bases and J dropped 3 bases, with 14 bases sitting between them. From germline, CDR1 is MNHNY and CDR2 SVGAGI (reference sequence). The CDR3 runs to 13 residues. This chain's CDR3 is CASGLEVYNEQFF. CDR3 sequence (DNA): TGTGCCTCGGGGTTGGAGGTCTACAATGAGCAGTTCTTC.